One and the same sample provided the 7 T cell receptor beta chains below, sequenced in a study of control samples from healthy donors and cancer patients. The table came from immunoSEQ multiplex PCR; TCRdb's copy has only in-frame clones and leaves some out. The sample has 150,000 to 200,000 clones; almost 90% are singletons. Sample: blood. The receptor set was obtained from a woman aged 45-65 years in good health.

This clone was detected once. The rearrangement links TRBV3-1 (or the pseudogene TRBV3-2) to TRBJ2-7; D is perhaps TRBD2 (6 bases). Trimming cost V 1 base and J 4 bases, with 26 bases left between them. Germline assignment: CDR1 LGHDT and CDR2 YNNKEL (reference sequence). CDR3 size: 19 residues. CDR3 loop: CASSQGRGTWADGHYEQYF. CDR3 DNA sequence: TGTGCCAGCAGCCAAGGACGCGGGACGTGGGCGGACGGACATTACGAGCAGTACTTC.

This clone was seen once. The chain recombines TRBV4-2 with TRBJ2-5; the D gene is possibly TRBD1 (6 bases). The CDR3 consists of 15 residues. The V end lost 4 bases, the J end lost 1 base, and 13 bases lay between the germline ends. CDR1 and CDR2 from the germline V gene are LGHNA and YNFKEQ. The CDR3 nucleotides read TGTGCCAGCAGCCCCGGGACACACCTCCAAGAGACCCAGTACTTC. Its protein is CASSPGTHLQETQYF.

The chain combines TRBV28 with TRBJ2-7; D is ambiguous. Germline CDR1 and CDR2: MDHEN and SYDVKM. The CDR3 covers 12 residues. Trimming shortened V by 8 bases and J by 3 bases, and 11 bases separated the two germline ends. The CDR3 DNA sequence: TGTGCCAGCCGGGCAGTTAACTACGAGCAGTACTTC. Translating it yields CASRAVNYEQYF.

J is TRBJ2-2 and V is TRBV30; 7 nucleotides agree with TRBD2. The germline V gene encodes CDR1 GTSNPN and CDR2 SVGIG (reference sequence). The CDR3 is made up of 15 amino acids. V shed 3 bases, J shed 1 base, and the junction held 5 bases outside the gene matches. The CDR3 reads CAWRGSGLNTGELFF. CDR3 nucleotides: TGTGCCTGGAGAGGTAGCGGGTTGAACACCGGGGAGCTGTTTTTT.

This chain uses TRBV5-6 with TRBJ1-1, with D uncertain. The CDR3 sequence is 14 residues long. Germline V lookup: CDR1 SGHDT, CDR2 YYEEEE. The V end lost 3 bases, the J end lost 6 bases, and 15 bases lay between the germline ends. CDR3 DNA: TGTGCCAGCAGCTACCGACAAGTAGGCGCTGAAGCTTTCTTT. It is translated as CASSYRQVGAEAFF.

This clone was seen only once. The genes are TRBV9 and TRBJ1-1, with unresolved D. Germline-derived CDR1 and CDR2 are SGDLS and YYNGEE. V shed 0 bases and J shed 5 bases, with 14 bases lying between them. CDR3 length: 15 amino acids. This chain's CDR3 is CASSVGMAMETEAFF. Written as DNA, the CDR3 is TGTGCCAGCAGCGTAGGTATGGCTATGGAGACTGAAGCTTTCTTT.

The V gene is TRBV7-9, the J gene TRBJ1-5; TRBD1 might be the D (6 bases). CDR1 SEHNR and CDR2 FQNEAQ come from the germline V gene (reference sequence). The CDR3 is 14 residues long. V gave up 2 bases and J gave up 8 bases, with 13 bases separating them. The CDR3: CASSLTGAWEPQHF. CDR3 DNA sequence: TGTGCCAGCAGCTTAACGGGGGCTTGGGAGCCCCAGCATTTT.